The clone carrying this TCR beta chain was counted only a few times. Its antigen is as yet unknown. The data originate from a study of identical twins. Findings and limits, study-wide: One should note that invariant MAIT and iNKT cells could partly confound zero-insertion analyses. Memory repertoires showed no such pattern, whereas abundant cord blood beta clonotypes carried fewer insertions.

The CDR3 is 16 residues long. Germline V gene lookup returns CDR1 SGHAT and CDR2 FQNNGV. The V and J ends lost 3 bases and 2 bases, in that order; junction bases with no gene match: 8. Unique molecular identifiers were present on the cDNA, and a universal primer site came from template switching. TCRdb redid the calling of the 5' RACE reads with MiXCR, one entry per CDR3 protein. The sample yields under 300,000 distinct CDR3 sequences, approximately 8.3% seen once. In addition, the sample was reused for a study of yellow fever vaccine responses in identical twins.

V gene TRBV11-2 combines with J gene TRBJ2-5; 8 bases map to TRBD2. Sequencing was carried out using CD8+ T cells sorted from blood. The sequence was collected from a woman aged 18-35 years in good health. The CDR3 nucleotides are TGTGCCAGCAGCTTGAAAGGCGGGGGGTGGCAAGAGACCCAGTACTTC. Its translation is CASSLKGGGWQETQYF.